This TCR beta chain originates from a study of blood T cells in healthy people across ages. The CDR3 covers 15 residues. V shed 3 bases and J shed 4 bases, with 10 bases lying between them. Germline V lookup: CDR1 SGHTA, CDR2 FQGTGA. Notes on this clonotype: Its specificity is not known.

General study results and limits: Measured against age, TCR beta diversity per million T cells decreased in a roughly linear manner. The study lacked donor CMV status, which possibly confounded expanded clonotype changes.

Alongside a J-beta primer mix, a sample-barcoded 5' primer served in a second PCR lasting about 7 to 11 cycles. TCRdb re-derived calls from the 5' RACE reads in MiXCR, one entry per CDR3 protein. The table shows about 600,000 distinct CDR3 sequences, with 40% to 50% occurring only once. The TCR comes from an elderly man in good health. Specimen: blood. V is TRBV7-3 and J is TRBJ2-6; D ambiguous. CDR3 loop: CASSFGFPGANVLTF. The CDR3 DNA reads as TGTGCCAGCAGCTTTGGGTTCCCCGGGGCCAACGTCCTGACTTTC.